These 32 T cell receptor beta chains share one sample of origin, sequenced in a study of T-cell reconstitution after alpha-beta-depleted transplantation in children. For TCRbeta, the library was prepared with unique molecular identifiers. TCRdb re-called the PCR reads with MiXCR, one entry per CDR3 protein. Of more than 450,000 distinct CDR3 sequences listed, about 16% are singletons. This sample comprised PBMCs from the stem cell graft donor, obtained from the stem cell graft. The receptors stem from a human donor who donated a stem cell graft to a child with acute lymphoblastic leukemia.

V and J are TRBV4-2 and TRBJ1-4; 9 nucleotides line up with TRBD1. V shed 0 bases, J shed 5 bases, and the junction held 4 bases outside the gene matches. The germline V gene encodes CDR1 LGHNA and CDR2 YNFKEQ. This CDR3 is built from 16 residues. The CDR3: CASSQEGTGPNEKLFF. The CDR3 DNA reads TGTGCCAGCAGCCAAGAGGGGACAGGGCCGAATGAAAAACTGTTTTTT.

The gene calls are TRBV5-1 and TRBJ1-1, with D perhaps TRBD1 (5 bases). V was cut by 5 bases and J by 1 base, with 18 bases left in between. This CDR3 is 16 amino acids long. Germline CDR1 is SGHRS and CDR2 is YFSETQ. The CDR3 here is CASSPSERGRNTEAFF. The CDR3 DNA is TGCGCCAGCAGTCCTTCGGAACGGGGGAGGAACACTGAAGCTTTCTTT.

This clonotype occurred a few times. The chain employs TRBV14 and TRBJ2-1; 7 bases agree with TRBD1. The trim removed 3 bases at V and 4 bases at J, leaving 12 bases unmatched. This CDR3 comprises 17 residues. CDR1 and CDR2 (germline): SGHDN, FVKESK. The CDR3 loop reads CASSHRNWDSFYNEQFF. CDR3 DNA sequence: TGTGCCAGCAGCCACCGAAACTGGGACAGTTTTTACAATGAGCAGTTCTTC.

The J gene is TRBJ2-3, the V gene TRBV20-1; no definite D call. Trimming shortened V by 6 bases and J by 2 bases, and 15 bases separated the two germline ends. The CDR3 loop spans 14 amino acids. Germline CDR1 reads DFQATT; CDR2 reads SNEGSKA (reference sequence). The CDR3 is CSAGILPNTDTQYF. CDR3 coding DNA: TGCAGTGCGGGGATACTCCCGAACACAGATACGCAGTATTTT.

This clonotype was counted ten times or more. This chain joins TRBV5-4 and TRBJ2-7; 11 positions agree with TRBD2. J lost 0 bases, V lost 4 bases, and 3 bases had no gene match. Germline CDR1 SGHNT, CDR2 YYREEE (reference sequence). The CDR3 runs to 15 residues. The DNA for the CDR3 is TGTGCCAGCAGCCCGGGACTAGCGGACTCCTACGAGCAGTACTTC. Amino acid sequence: CASSPGLADSYEQYF. Full variable domain (remainder filled in from reference TRBV5-4 and TRBJ2-7): ETGVTQSPTHLIKTRGQQVTLRCSSQSGHNTVSWYQQALGQGPQFIFQYYREEENGRGNFPPRFSGLQFPNYSSELNVNALELDDSALYLCASSPGLADSYEQYFGPGTRLTVT.

The gene calls are TRBV29-1 and TRBJ2-6; D tentatively reads TRBD1 or TRBD2 (5 bases each). The CDR3 extends over 14 amino acids. The V end lost 3 bases, the J end lost 2 bases, and 8 bases lay between the germline ends. Germline CDR1 SQVTM, CDR2 ANQGSEA. The DNA for the CDR3 is TGCAGCGTTGACCAGGGAGCTGGGGCCAACGTCCTGACTTTC. It is translated as CSVDQGAGANVLTF. Filled out from reference TRBV29-1 and TRBJ2-6, the complete variable domain reads SAVISQKPSRDICQRGTSLTIQCQVDSQVTMMFWYRQQPGQSLTLIATANQGSEATYESGFVIDKFPISRPNLTFSTLTVSNMSPEDSSIYLCSVDQGAGANVLTFGAGSRLTVL.

This clonotype was recorded a few times. The rearrangement links TRBV7-9 to TRBJ1-1; D gene uncertain. Trimming removed 6 bases at V and 7 bases at J, with 24 bases between. Germline values: CDR1 SEHNR, CDR2 FQNEAQ (reference sequence). The CDR3 covers 16 residues. The CDR3 nucleotides are TGTGCCAGCAGGGCGACGCACACGGTGCGGACCGATGAAGCTTTCTTT. Residues: CASRATHTVRTDEAFF.

In its sample, this clonotype was seen many times. V is TRBV5-1 and J is TRBJ1-2; 9 bases align to TRBD1. V shed 0 bases, J shed 2 bases, and the junction held 11 bases outside the gene matches. This CDR3 region has 18 residues. From germline, CDR1 is SGHRS and CDR2 YFSETQ. CDR3: CASSLAGFTGGANYGYTF. The CDR3 DNA is TGCGCCAGCAGCTTGGCCGGATTTACAGGGGGCGCCAACTATGGCTACACCTTC.

This clonotype was seen at least ten times. The chain uses TRBV5-4 and TRBJ2-7, with D possibly being TRBD1 (5 bases). This CDR3 contains 15 residues. V was pared by 0 bases and J by 1 base, with 11 bases between. Germline V gives CDR1 SGHNT, CDR2 YYREEE (reference sequence). CDR3 sequence: CASSLAPRGSYEQYF. The CDR3 coding sequence is TGTGCCAGCAGCTTGGCGCCTAGGGGATCCTACGAGCAGTACTTC. Using reference TRBV5-4 and TRBJ2-7 for the parts outside the CDR3, the full variable domain is ETGVTQSPTHLIKTRGQQVTLRCSSQSGHNTVSWYQQALGQGPQFIFQYYREEENGRGNFPPRFSGLQFPNYSSELNVNALELDDSALYLCASSLAPRGSYEQYFGPGTRLTVT.

This chain connects TRBV6-5 to TRBJ2-7; D remains unclear. Germline V gene sequence: CDR1 MNHEY, CDR2 SVGAGI. The CDR3 loop spans 11 amino acids. V was shortened by 5 bases and J by 6 bases, with 8 bases between the two germline ends. The DNA of the CDR3 is TGTGCCAGCAGTCGACGATCCGAGCAGTACTTC. Translating gives CASSRRSEQYF.

This clonotype was counted between two and nine times. The J gene is TRBJ1-5, the V gene TRBV18; 7 nucleotides line up with TRBD1. The CDR3 has 14 amino acids. Germline V gene lookup returns CDR1 KGHSH and CDR2 LQKENI. With 3 bases clipped from V and 9 bases from J, the junction kept 8 bases outside the gene matches. CDR3 residues: CASSPQTGEPPQHF. The CDR3 nucleotides are TGTGCCAGCTCACCGCAAACAGGGGAGCCGCCCCAGCATTTT.

The rearrangement uses TRBV7-6 and TRBJ2-6, with D unresolved. There are 15 residues in the CDR3. Trimming left V 5 bases short and J 0 bases short, with 8 bases between. The germline V gene encodes CDR1 SGHVS and CDR2 FNYEAQ. The CDR3 region is CASSEDPSGANVLTF. The CDR3 coding sequence is TGTGCCAGCAGCGAGGATCCCTCTGGGGCCAACGTCCTGACTTTC.

This clonotype has ten or more counts. The junction departs from germline at one end; a sequencing error may be responsible. The V gene is TRBV5-1, the J gene TRBJ2-5, with D tentatively TRBD1 (5 bases). The CDR3 sequence is 10 residues long. Germline assignment: CDR1 SGHRS and CDR2 YFSETQ. The CDR3 region is CASRGETQYF. DNA of the CDR3: TGTGCCAGTAGGGGAGAGACCCAGTACTTC.

The chain is built from TRBV18 and TRBJ1-1; D is unclear. V was cut by 3 bases and J by 6 bases, with 17 bases left in between. This CDR3 contains 15 residues. Looked up from germline, CDR1 is KGHSH and CDR2 is LQKENI. CDR3 DNA sequence: TGTGCCAGCTCACCGGCACGCTCTGGAAGGTCTGAAGCTTTCTTT. Encoded protein: CASSPARSGRSEAFF.

CDR3: CASSQDPTRGDEQFF. The CDR3 DNA sequence: TGCGCCAGCAGCCAAGATCCGACTAGAGGCGATGAGCAGTTCTTC. The rearrangement joins TRBV4-1 to TRBJ2-1; possible D gene TRBD2, 6 bases. In germline, CDR1 is MGHRA, CDR2 YSYEKL. V lost 0 bases and J 8 bases, leaving 14 bases between the germline ends. The CDR3 length is 15 residues.

The table lists this clonotype with a few counts. J is TRBJ2-7 and V is TRBV5-4, with TRBD1 identical over 8 bases. Germline V gene data show CDR1 as SGHNT and CDR2 as YYREEE (reference sequence). The CDR3 has 13 amino acids. The trim removed 3 bases at V and 5 bases at J, leaving 4 bases unmatched. CDR3 nucleotide sequence: TGTGCCAGCAGCTCAGGGGGCAGCGACGAGCAGTACTTC. Translated, it gives CASSSGGSDEQYF. The full variable domain, its missing parts supplied by reference TRBV5-4 and TRBJ2-7, is ETGVTQSPTHLIKTRGQQVTLRCSSQSGHNTVSWYQQALGQGPQFIFQYYREEENGRGNFPPRFSGLQFPNYSSELNVNALELDDSALYLCASSSGGSDEQYFGPGTRLTVT.

The rearrangement links TRBV12-3 or TRBV12-4 to TRBJ2-2, with a weak D call TRBD1 (5 bases). V was trimmed by 6 bases and J by 0 bases, leaving 11 bases between them. The CDR3 has 15 amino acids. CDR3 nucleotide sequence: TGTGCCAGCAGACGGACAAACGCGAACACCGGGGAGCTGTTTTTT. Protein product: CASRRTNANTGELFF.

Written as DNA, the CDR3 is TGTGCCAGCAGCCCCGGACGGCTACAGCCCCAGCATTTT. Its protein is CASSPGRLQPQHF. This chain uses TRBV12-3 or TRBV12-4 with TRBJ1-5; no firm D call. V was trimmed by 6 bases and J by 7 bases, leaving 13 bases between them. The CDR3 totals 13 residues.

CDR3 region: CASTMVISSYNEQFF. For the CDR3, the DNA is TGTGCCAGCACCATGGTTATTAGCTCCTACAATGAGCAGTTCTTC. The chain carries TRBV5-5 and TRBJ2-1; D is unclear. V was trimmed by 6 bases and J by 0 bases, leaving 13 bases between them. Germline V gene data show CDR1 as SGHKS and CDR2 as YYEKEE (reference sequence). The CDR3 runs 15 residues.

In DNA form, the CDR3 reads TGTGCCACCAGCAGAGGACGTGGGGGCTACGAGCAGTACTTC. This codes for CATSRGRGGYEQYF. V is TRBV15 and J is TRBJ2-7; the D gene could be TRBD1 or TRBD2 (5 bases each). Germline V gene sequence: CDR1 LNHNV, CDR2 YYDKDF (reference sequence). This CDR3 is built from 14 residues. V lost 1 base, J lost 3 bases, and 10 bases lay in between.

The V and J genes are TRBV9 and TRBJ2-6; weak D call: TRBD1 (6 bases). Between the trimmed V and J ends, which lost 1 base and 0 bases, there was a span of 14 bases. This CDR3 has 18 residues. Looked up from germline, CDR1 is SGDLS and CDR2 is YYNGEE. The CDR3 spells CASSVNRDFRSGANVLTF. The CDR3 nucleotides read TGTGCCAGCAGCGTAAACAGGGATTTCCGCTCTGGGGCCAACGTCCTGACTTTC.

The V gene is TRBV29-1, the J gene TRBJ2-7; a possible D gene is TRBD1 (5 bases). V was shortened by 3 bases and J by 4 bases, with 13 bases between the two germline ends. Germline V gene sequence: CDR1 SQVTM, CDR2 ANQGSEA. The CDR3 runs to 13 residues. The CDR3: CSVEGQGGYEQYF. The DNA for the CDR3 is TGCAGCGTTGAGGGCCAGGGTGGGTACGAGCAGTACTTC.

This sequence joins TRBV6-1 and TRBJ2-5, with D unclear. The CDR3 sequence is 16 residues long. Germline V gene lookup returns CDR1 MNHNS and CDR2 SASEGT. V was shortened by 5 bases and J by 0 bases, with 16 bases between the two germline ends. CDR3 DNA: TGTGCCAGCAGTCTAGACCAACGGGCGTACCAAGAGACCCAGTACTTC. Translating it yields CASSLDQRAYQETQYF.

In its sample, this clonotype was seen a few times. The chain uses TRBV29-1 and TRBJ1-2; maybe TRBD1 (5 bases). Trimming took off 3 bases at V and 2 bases at J, with 16 bases between the two ends. Germline CDR1 reads SQVTM; CDR2 reads ANQGSEA. This CDR3 contains 15 residues. The CDR3 nucleotides are TGCAGCGTTGATTTCGGCCCAGGGCGGAACTATGGCTACACCTTC. Encoded protein: CSVDFGPGRNYGYTF.

The gene calls are TRBV7-9 and TRBJ2-2, with 12 bases fitting TRBD2. V was clipped by 5 bases and J by 7 bases; unmatched bases: 2. This CDR3 comprises 14 residues. Germline V CDR1 and CDR2: SEHNR, FQNEAQ (reference sequence). The CDR3 nucleotides read TGTGCCAGCAGCCCGGGACTAGCGGGCGGGGAGCTGTTTTTT. Residues: CASSPGLAGGELFF.

This clonotype has only one observation. V is TRBV29-1 and J is TRBJ2-7, with 7 bases matching TRBD1. Germline loops: CDR1 SQVTM, CDR2 ANQGSEA. This CDR3 contains 12 residues. Trimming cost V 6 bases and J 4 bases; bases outside gene matches: 6. The CDR3 region has the DNA TGCAGCGTGGGGGACAGCCTATACGAGCAGTACTTC. Amino acid sequence: CSVGDSLYEQYF.

J is TRBJ1-1 and V is TRBV10-3; D ambiguous. Looked up from germline, CDR1 is ENHRY and CDR2 is SYGVKD. The V end was cut by 1 base, the J end by 1 base, with 10 bases between. The CDR3 sequence is 15 residues long. This CDR3 is CAISEWIGTNTEAFF. In nucleotides, the CDR3 is TGTGCCATCAGTGAGTGGATCGGAACGAACACTGAAGCTTTCTTT.

V gene TRBV6-1 combines with J gene TRBJ1-1; tentative D call: TRBD1 (5 bases). Trimming took 5 bases from V and 3 from J, leaving 19 bases between them. CDR1 is MNHNS, CDR2 SASEGT, per germline. The CDR3 runs to 16 residues. DNA for the CDR3: TGTGCCAGCAGTCGGGGGGTCTACCTTACCGACACTGAAGCTTTCTTT. It encodes CASSRGVYLTDTEAFF.

This clonotype was detected a few times. The CDR3 loop is CASSLEGLAGGPGSSYNEQFF. The CDR3 nucleotides read TGCGCCAGCAGCTTGGAGGGACTAGCGGGAGGTCCCGGGAGCTCCTACAATGAGCAGTTCTTC. This chain connects TRBV5-1 to TRBJ2-1; 15 bases match TRBD2. The CDR3 has 21 amino acids. V lost 0 bases to trimming and J lost 0 bases; unmatched junction nucleotides: 10. Germline CDR1 reads SGHRS; CDR2 reads YFSETQ.

This clonotype was seen more than once but under ten times. This chain links TRBV5-6 with TRBJ1-6, with a tentative D call TRBD1 (6 bases). The V end was cut by 2 bases, the J end by 10 bases, with 13 bases between. This CDR3 is 14 amino acids long. Germline loops: CDR1 SGHDT, CDR2 YYEEEE. In DNA form, the CDR3 reads TGTGCCAGCAGCTTTGCAGGGGCCCGGTCACCCCTCCACTTT. This gives the protein CASSFAGARSPLHF.

This chain connects TRBV29-1 to TRBJ2-3, with a possible D match to TRBD2 (5 bases). The V end lost 5 bases, the J end lost 4 bases, and 10 bases lay between the germline ends. Germline assignment: CDR1 SQVTM and CDR2 ANQGSEA. This CDR3 comprises 12 residues. The CDR3 here is CSVRGMADTQYF. CDR3 nucleotide sequence: TGCAGCGTTCGAGGGATGGCAGATACGCAGTATTTT.

The chain recombines TRBV5-6 with TRBJ2-7; TRBD1 matches 8 bases. CDR3 length: 15 residues. CDR1 and CDR2 (germline): SGHDT, YYEEEE. V lost 0 bases and J lost 2; bases outside the gene matches: 4. The CDR3 here is CASSLGTGRTYEQYF. The CDR3 bases are TGTGCCAGCAGCTTGGGGACAGGGAGAACCTACGAGCAGTACTTC.